The 8 T cell receptor beta chains below were found in one sample sequenced in a study of T cell changes during pregnancy in multiple sclerosis. TCRdb's copy holds only in-frame clones and misses some; the assay was immunoSEQ multiplex PCR. The sample lists 79,000 or so clones, 91% occurring once. The specimen comprised peripheral blood, sampled in the first trimester of pregnancy. These receptors were taken from a female donor in good health, enrolled as a control in a pregnancy study.

About this clone: The junction departs from the called germline gene at one end, perhaps through a read error. This chain links TRBV7-7 with TRBJ2-5, with D perhaps TRBD1 (5 bases). Germline assignment: CDR1 SSHAT and CDR2 FNYEAQ (reference sequence). The CDR3 runs to 13 residues. CDR3 sequence reads: CASSLGSRGTQYF. CDR3 bases: TGTGCTAGCAGCTTGGGCTCTAGGGGGACCCAGTACTTC.

The chain carries TRBV29-1 and TRBJ2-5, with 10 bases lining up with TRBD1. Germline CDR1 is SQVTM and CDR2 is ANQGSEA. V gave up 5 bases and J gave up 2 bases; unmatched junction bases: 5. CDR3 length: 14 residues. The CDR3 region has the DNA TGCAGCGTTCTGGGACAGGGGTGGCAAGAGACCCAGTACTTC. Its translation is CSVLGQGWQETQYF.

This clone has a handful of counts. At one end the junction does not follow the germline gene, possibly because of a read error. The chain couples TRBV19 to TRBJ1-5; D might be TRBD1 (5 bases). Germline V gives CDR1 LNHDA, CDR2 SQIVND (reference sequence). CDR3 length: 13 residues. CDR3 amino acids: CASNPDINRPQHF. As DNA, the CDR3 is TGTGCCAGTAACCCGGACATCAATCGGCCCCAGCATTTT.

This clone has a single count. The chain combines TRBV4-3 with TRBJ2-7; D is possibly TRBD1 (5 bases). Between the trimmed V and J ends, which lost 0 bases and 4 bases, there was a span of 7 bases. Germline V gene sequence: CDR1 LGHNA, CDR2 YSLEER. The CDR3 sequence is 13 residues long. The CDR3 DNA reads as TGCGCCAGCAGCCAAGATAAGGGGTACGAGCAGTACTTC. Encoded protein: CASSQDKGYEQYF.

This chain links TRBV12-5 with TRBJ1-1; TRBD1 might be the D (6 bases). The germline V gene has CDR1 LGHNT and CDR2 FRNRAP. The CDR3 totals 15 residues. Deletions cut 0 bases from V and 5 bases from J, with 13 bases between. In DNA, the CDR3 is TGTGCTAGTGGTTTGGTACAGGGTCTGCGAACTGAAGCTTTCTTT. Residues: CASGLVQGLRTEAFF.

This rearrangement joins TRBV5-8 to TRBJ2-1; D perhaps matches TRBD1 (7 bases). The V gene lost 0 bases and the J gene lost 5 bases, with 15 bases spanning the gap. Germline-derived CDR1 and CDR2 are SGHTS and YDEGEE. This CDR3 contains 16 residues. The CDR3 DNA is TGTGCCAGCAGCTTGGCCGGGCAGGGGGGCCACAATGAGCAGTTCTTC. This gives the protein CASSLAGQGGHNEQFF.

The chain links TRBV6-1 to TRBJ1-5, with TRBD1 identical over 8 bases. Trimming took 8 bases from V and 6 from J; bases not matched to a gene: 3. This CDR3 has 12 residues. Germline CDR1 is MNHNS and CDR2 is SASEGT. The CDR3: CASGQGAQPQHF. The CDR3 coding sequence is TGTGCCAGCGGGCAGGGGGCTCAGCCCCAGCATTTT.

The genes are TRBV13 and TRBJ2-1; 8 bases match TRBD1. The junction had 6 bases not matched to a gene; V was cut back by 5 bases and J by 6 bases. CDR3 size: 14 residues. From germline, CDR1 is PRHDT and CDR2 FYEKMQ (reference sequence). CDR3 loop: CASSHDRGGNEQFF. Here the CDR3 DNA reads TGTGCCAGCAGCCATGACAGGGGAGGCAATGAGCAGTTCTTC.